The 5 T cell receptor beta chains presented below share a single source sample, sequenced in a study of shared clonotypes between healthy human individuals. Terminally differentiated effector memory CD45RA+ cells were excluded from the naive CD8 cells, which were CD45RO-negative and positively selected for CCR7. The data were produced by immunoSEQ multiplex PCR, yet TCRdb's version contains in-frame clones alone and is incomplete. Among nearly 600,000 clones, 95% to 96% were seen once, and the ten largest hold 0.11%. The specimen sequenced was naive CD8+ T cells sorted from blood. These receptors all come from a woman in her twenties or thirties in good health.

The chain has TRBV7-2 and TRBJ1-3; D not resolved. Germline CDR1 is SGHTA and CDR2 is FQGNSA. V lost 5 bases to trimming and J lost 3 bases, with 11 bases between them. The CDR3 sequence is 14 residues long. CDR3 sequence reads: CASSPKEVGNTIYF. The CDR3 DNA is TGTGCCAGCAGCCCAAAGGAGGTTGGAAACACCATATATTTT.

This clone occurred once. The chain is built from TRBV10-2 and TRBJ2-7; 9 nucleotides match TRBD1. Trimming removed 2 bases from V and 1 base from J; junction bases left unmatched: 9. CDR3 length: 17 residues. Germline CDR1 reads WSHSY; CDR2 reads SAAADI. The CDR3 region has the DNA TGCGCCAGCAGTGAGGGTTTCGGACAGGGGATGTCCTACGAGCAGTACTTC. This codes for CASSEGFGQGMSYEQYF.

This chain links TRBV4-2 with TRBJ2-7, with D perhaps matching TRBD1 (7 bases). CDR1 and CDR2 from the germline V gene are LGHNA and YNFKEQ. The CDR3 has 14 amino acids. V lost 4 bases to trimming and J lost 7 bases, with 17 bases between them. The CDR3 DNA sequence: TGTGCCAGCAGCCCAGGGGGAGCGGGTGGGGAGCAGTACTTC. Amino acids: CASSPGGAGGEQYF.

As DNA, the CDR3 is TGTGCCAGCAGTTTGACGGGGCAGACTGAAGCTTTCTTT. It specifies CASSLTGQTEAFF. The rearrangement uses TRBV28 and TRBJ1-1; D possibly corresponds to TRBD1 (5 bases). Trimming cost V 3 bases and J 5 bases, with 10 bases left between them. The CDR3 contains 13 residues. In germline, CDR1 is MDHEN, CDR2 SYDVKM.

The CDR3 DNA is TGTGCCAGCAGTTTGACGGGATCTAACTATGGCTACACCTTC. Protein: CASSLTGSNYGYTF. The chain carries TRBV28 and TRBJ1-2; D unclear. Germline V lookup: CDR1 MDHEN, CDR2 SYDVKM. This CDR3 spans 14 amino acids. The ends were cut back, 3 bases at V and 0 bases at J, with 8 bases in the middle.